This record concerns one TCR beta chain sequence. This sample stems from a study of cytomegalovirus exposure and HLA in healthy donors. Vbeta (60) and Jbeta (13) primers were used in the PCR. Clones were read by immunoSEQ multiplex PCR, and TCRdb kept only the in-frame ones, dropping some. The table shows fewer than 150,000 clones, with 80% occurring only once. The V gene end was trimmed by 0 bases and the J gene end by 8 bases; junction bases not matched to a gene: 5. CDR1 is MNHNY and CDR2 is SVGAGI in the germline V gene (reference sequence). The CDR3 length is 15 residues. The chain has TRBV6-6 and TRBJ2-1, with 9 positions matching TRBD2. The specimen sequenced was PBMCs. The TCR comes from a man aged 40-55 years in good health and CMV-seronegative. The DNA for the CDR3 is TGTGCCAGCAGTTACTCCGGGACTAGCATCGATGAGCAGTTCTTC. This gives the protein CASSYSGTSIDEQFF.